The clone carrying this TCR beta chain was counted at least ten times. Its antigen remains unidentified. The read falls 3 residues short of the CDR3 end, and the missing part is taken from the germline J gene. This specimen comes from a study of T cell clonality in common variable immunodeficiency. Study observations and caveats: The cause of increased CVID clonality remains unclear without subpopulation sequencing.

The assay was immunoSEQ multiplex PCR, and TCRdb's table has in-frame clones only and misses some. Listed for the sample are tens of thousands of clones, none seen a single time. The length of the CDR3 is 12 residues. Trimming cost V 1 base and J 6 bases, with 7 bases left between them. The material sequenced was peripheral blood mononuclear cells. The TCR comes from a person between 18 and 75 years old in good health. The rearrangement links TRBV12-3 or TRBV12-4 to TRBJ2-7; D call uncertain. CDR3 bases read: TGTGCCAGCAGTTTAGTCGGTGCCGAG. This gives the protein CASSLVGAE. The entire CDR3 protein reads CASSLVGAEQYF.